One sample yielded the 29 T cell receptor beta chains listed below, sequenced in a study of blood T cell repertoires in COVID-19. Repertoires were generated with immunoSEQ multiplex PCR, while TCRdb's copy carries only in-frame clones and drops some. The top ten clones hold roughly 4.3% of a sample with a few hundred thousand clones, nearly 90% of them seen once. The sequencing input was PBMCs or T cells enriched from blood (not recorded which). These receptors all come from a woman aged 18 to 35 with acute COVID-19.

Comment on this clone: This CDR3 is also generated by other DNA sequences in the sample. J is TRBJ2-1 and V is TRBV18; no definite D call. Trimming shortened V by 3 bases and J by 8 bases, and 5 bases separated the two germline ends. Germline CDR1 is KGHSH and CDR2 is LQKENI. The CDR3 covers 11 residues. CDR3 protein: CASSPTDEQFF. For the CDR3, the DNA is TGTGCCAGCTCACCCACGGATGAGCAGTTCTTC.

The chain carries TRBV28 and TRBJ1-4; 7 nucleotides match TRBD1. CDR3 size: 13 residues. The germline V gene encodes CDR1 MDHEN and CDR2 SYDVKM. V lost 6 bases and J lost 5; bases outside the gene matches: 3. The CDR3 here is CASRPTGNEKLFF. The CDR3 DNA reads as TGTGCCAGCAGACCGACAGGGAATGAAAAACTGTTTTTT.

The chain has TRBV11-3 and TRBJ2-4, with D possibly being TRBD1 (5 bases). Looked up from germline, CDR1 is SGHNT and CDR2 is YENEEA. With 5 bases removed from V and 6 bases from J, the gap between germline ends came to 20 bases. The CDR3 runs 16 residues. CDR3 region: CASSAKQEGARNIQYF. The CDR3, as DNA: TGTGCCAGCAGCGCGAAACAGGAAGGGGCGAGAAACATTCAGTACTTC.

This chain uses TRBV4-1 with TRBJ2-1; TRBD1 is a possible D gene (6 bases). The ends were cut back, 4 bases at V and 5 bases at J, with 15 bases in the middle. The CDR3 has 15 residues. From germline, CDR1 is MGHRA and CDR2 YSYEKL. The CDR3 nucleotides are TGCGCCAGCAGCCTATCTGGACAGTCCCACAATGAGCAGTTCTTC. It is translated as CASSLSGQSHNEQFF.

This chain uses TRBV11-2 with TRBJ1-1; D is ambiguous. The length of the CDR3 is 13 residues. The V end lost 1 base, the J end lost 4 bases, and 7 bases lay between the germline ends. CDR1 is SGHAT, CDR2 FQNNGV, per germline. CDR3 bases: TGTGCCAGCAGCTTAGGAGTCTTCACTGAAGCTTTCTTT. This gives the protein CASSLGVFTEAFF.

The genes are TRBV5-1 and TRBJ2-2, with 10 bases matching TRBD1. Germline V gene data show CDR1 as SGHRS and CDR2 as YFSETQ. Trimming removed 2 bases from V and 6 bases from J; junction bases left unmatched: 1. The CDR3 length is 14 residues. CDR3 amino acids: CASSFGQGAGELFF. The CDR3 DNA is TGCGCCAGCAGCTTCGGACAGGGGGCCGGGGAGCTGTTTTTT.

The V call is TRBV20-1, the J call TRBJ1-2; D is possibly TRBD1 (6 bases). The CDR3 sequence is 10 residues long. Germline V CDR1 and CDR2: DFQATT, SNEGSKA (reference sequence). Deletions cut 6 bases from V and 7 bases from J, with 9 bases between. This chain's CDR3 is CSAGQFGYTF. The CDR3 bases are TGCAGTGCCGGACAGTTTGGCTACACCTTC.

The chain recombines TRBV5-1 with TRBJ2-7, with D uncertain. Trimming removed 0 bases at V and 5 bases at J, with 12 bases between. The CDR3 totals 14 residues. Per the germline V gene, CDR1 is SGHRS and CDR2 is YFSETQ. CDR3 residues: CASSLGVIADEQYF. CDR3 nucleotides: TGCGCCAGCAGCTTGGGGGTGATTGCGGACGAGCAGTACTTC.

The chain employs TRBV28 and TRBJ1-2, with 9 bases aligning to TRBD1. The germline CDR1 and CDR2 sequences are MDHEN and SYDVKM. V was pared by 3 bases and J by 2 bases, with 7 bases of the junction left unmatched. This CDR3 has 16 residues. The CDR3 sequence is CASSFGDRVKNYGYTF. CDR3 in DNA: TGTGCCAGCAGTTTCGGGGACAGGGTAAAAAACTATGGCTACACCTTC.

The DNA for the CDR3 is TGTGCCTGGAGTCTCGGGACTAGCGGGAGGAGGTACAATGAGCAGTTCTTC. It codes for CAWSLGTSGRRYNEQFF. The genes are TRBV30 and TRBJ2-1; 15 bases are shared with TRBD2. Germline-derived CDR1 and CDR2 are GTSNPN and SVGIG (reference sequence). J lost 4 bases, V lost 2 bases, and 6 bases had no gene match. The CDR3 consists of 17 residues.

V usage is TRBV18 and J usage is TRBJ2-7; perhaps TRBD1 as D (6 bases). Germline loops: CDR1 KGHSH, CDR2 LQKENI. The CDR3 consists of 14 residues. Trimming took off 6 bases at V and 2 bases at J, with 14 bases between the two ends. CDR3 sequence reads: CASSAGQRAYEQYF. The CDR3 DNA reads TGTGCCAGCTCGGCCGGACAGAGAGCCTACGAGCAGTACTTC.

This chain links TRBV30 with TRBJ2-7; D is perhaps TRBD2 (7 bases). The V gene lost 7 bases and the J gene lost 7 bases, with 17 bases spanning the gap. CDR3 size: 12 residues. Looked up from germline, CDR1 is GTSNPN and CDR2 is SVGIG (reference sequence). For the CDR3, the DNA is TGTGCCTTGGGGGGGCGACCGTCGGAGCAGTACTTC. Its protein is CALGGRPSEQYF.

The chain carries TRBV7-3 and TRBJ2-5, with TRBD1 matching over 7 bases. The germline gives CDR1 SGHTA, CDR2 FQGTGA. V shed 1 base and J 1 base; nucleotides not matched to a gene: 3. The CDR3 runs to 15 residues. CDR3 bases: TGTGCCAGCAGCTTAAGGTCAGGGGGCCAAGAGACCCAGTACTTC. It encodes CASSLRSGGQETQYF.

The chain joins TRBV6-5 to TRBJ2-7, with 7 bases identical to TRBD1. The length of the CDR3 is 14 residues. J was trimmed by 0 bases and V by 2 bases; bases with no gene match: 1. Germline V gene lookup returns CDR1 MNHEY and CDR2 SVGAGI. CDR3 sequence reads: CASSYRGLSYEQYF. In DNA, the CDR3 is TGTGCCAGCAGTTACAGGGGGCTCTCCTACGAGCAGTACTTC.

The V gene is TRBV11-3, the J gene TRBJ1-2; possible D gene TRBD1, 6 bases. This CDR3 has 14 amino acids. V shed 5 bases and J shed 4 bases, with 14 bases lying between them. In germline, CDR1 is SGHNT, CDR2 YENEEA. The CDR3: CASSISGQSYGYTF. CDR3 nucleotide sequence: TGTGCCAGCAGCATATCCGGACAGAGCTATGGCTACACCTTC.

Only one count was recorded for this clone. The chain joins TRBV28 to TRBJ1-1, with 9 bases lining up with TRBD1. The germline V gene encodes CDR1 MDHEN and CDR2 SYDVKM. The trim removed 10 bases at V and 4 bases at J, leaving 10 bases unmatched. The CDR3 has 14 amino acids. Written as DNA, the CDR3 is TGTGCCACTCACGTTACGGGACAGGGCACTGAAGCTTTCTTT. Protein product: CATHVTGQGTEAFF.

V is TRBV10-3 and J is TRBJ1-4, with a weak D call TRBD1 (5 bases). CDR1 ENHRY and CDR2 SYGVKD come from the germline V gene. Between the trimmed V and J ends, which lost 4 bases and 3 bases, there was a span of 9 bases. The CDR3 covers 14 residues. The CDR3 here is CAISGQQANEKLFF. The CDR3 nucleotides are TGTGCCATCAGTGGACAGCAGGCTAATGAAAAACTGTTTTTT.

The CDR3 DNA reads as TGTGCCAGCAGTCCTCCGGGACTAGCGGGAGCTTTTGAGCAGTTCTTC. Protein product: CASSPPGLAGAFEQFF. The rearrangement joins TRBV28 to TRBJ2-1; TRBD2 matches 14 bases. The CDR3 sequence is 16 residues long. CDR1 MDHEN and CDR2 SYDVKM come from the germline V gene. V trimming: 5 bases; J trimming: 9 bases; junction bases outside the gene matches: 9.

This chain links TRBV28 with TRBJ2-7, with TRBD1 matching 9 bases. The V segment lost 7 bases and the J segment 5 bases; nucleotides outside the gene matches: 3. Germline CDR1 and CDR2: MDHEN and SYDVKM. This CDR3 is built from 12 residues. Here the CDR3 DNA reads TGTGCCAGCACCGGACAGGGGAACGAGCAGTACTTC. Translation gives CASTGQGNEQYF.

The rearrangement joins TRBV29-1 to TRBJ2-5; D is uncertain. The germline V gene encodes CDR1 SQVTM and CDR2 ANQGSEA. Trimming stripped 3 bases from V and 0 bases from J, with 5 bases between. The CDR3 is made up of 12 amino acids. DNA for the CDR3: TGCAGCGTTGACAGGAACCAAGAGACCCAGTACTTC. Residues: CSVDRNQETQYF.

This chain joins TRBV28 and TRBJ1-2, with 7 bases lining up with TRBD1. Germline loops: CDR1 MDHEN, CDR2 SYDVKM. This CDR3 has 16 amino acids. The trim removed 5 bases at V and 8 bases at J, leaving 17 bases unmatched. For the CDR3, the DNA is TGTGCCAGCAGTCGTACCTACTCGCAGGGGGTTGGAGGCTACACCTTC. Translating it yields CASSRTYSQGVGGYTF.

The chain links TRBV7-6 to TRBJ1-2; TRBD1 might be the D (5 bases). V was cut by 5 bases and J by 4 bases, with 14 bases left in between. Per the germline V gene, CDR1 is SGHVS and CDR2 is FNYEAQ. This CDR3 has 14 amino acids. The CDR3 region is CASSPPQDTYGYTF. In nucleotides, the CDR3 is TGTGCCAGCAGCCCCCCCCAGGACACCTATGGCTACACCTTC.

The rearrangement uses TRBV7-3 and TRBJ2-1; the D gene is possibly TRBD2 (5 bases). V was shortened by 0 bases and J by 5 bases, with 11 bases between the two germline ends. Germline values: CDR1 SGHTA, CDR2 FQGTGA. This CDR3 comprises 15 residues. This CDR3 is CASSLTGLLNNEQFF. The CDR3 region has the DNA TGTGCCAGCAGCTTAACCGGACTCTTAAACAATGAGCAGTTCTTC.

The CDR3 spells CASSEYGRGYGYTF. In nucleotides, the CDR3 is TGTGCCAGCAGTGAATACGGCAGGGGATATGGCTACACCTTC. The chain uses TRBV25-1 and TRBJ1-2; D perhaps matches TRBD1 (6 bases). The ends were cut back, 0 bases at V and 5 bases at J, with 10 bases in the middle. The CDR3 consists of 14 residues. CDR1 is MGHDK and CDR2 is SYGVNS in the germline V gene.

The rearrangement joins TRBV19 to TRBJ1-1; D is unclear. The germline V and J ends were trimmed by 3 bases and 6 bases, with 11 bases remaining between them. Looked up from germline, CDR1 is LNHDA and CDR2 is SQIVND (reference sequence). The length of the CDR3 is 13 residues. CDR3 protein: CASSIVSRSEAFF. The CDR3 nucleotides are TGTGCCAGTAGTATCGTGAGTAGATCTGAAGCTTTCTTT.

The chain is built from TRBV28 and TRBJ1-1; 7 bases are a match to TRBD1. V lost 2 bases and J lost 1; bases outside the gene matches: 19. Germline V lookup: CDR1 MDHEN, CDR2 SYDVKM. This CDR3 spans 20 amino acids. DNA of the CDR3: TGTGCCAGCAGTTTACCTCGACGGACAGGTTACCTGGTGGGGAACACTGAAGCTTTCTTT. Its protein product is CASSLPRRTGYLVGNTEAFF.

This clone appeared once. The V gene is TRBV9, the J gene TRBJ2-2; 15 positions match TRBD2. V trimming: 0 bases; J trimming: 9 bases; junction bases outside the gene matches: 3. Germline CDR1 and CDR2: SGDLS and YYNGEE. This CDR3 has 16 residues. The CDR3 DNA follows: TGTGCCAGCAGCGTAGGGACTAGCGGGAGGGCCCGGGAGCTGTTTTTT. This gives the protein CASSVGTSGRARELFF.

In this sample, this clone turned up a few times. The chain recombines TRBV2 with TRBJ1-5; TRBD1 aligns across 10 bases. CDR1 and CDR2 (germline): SNHLY, FYNNEI. V was clipped by 7 bases and J by 6 bases; unmatched bases: 6. The length of the CDR3 is 14 residues. The CDR3 DNA is TGTGCCAGCACGGGACAGGGGTTTAGTCAGCCCCAGCATTTT. This encodes CASTGQGFSQPQHF. Full variable domain (remainder filled in from reference TRBV2 and TRBJ1-5): EPEVTQTPSHQVTQMGQEVILRCVPISNHLYFYWYRQILGQKVEFLVSFYNNEISEKSEIFDDQFSVERPDGSNFTLKIRSTKLEDSAMYFCASTGQGFSQPQHFGDGTRLSIL.

The chain carries TRBV7-2 and TRBJ2-2; 7 bases align to TRBD1. This CDR3 spans 17 amino acids. V shed 4 bases and J 1 base; nucleotides not matched to a gene: 9. Germline CDR1 SGHTA, CDR2 FQGNSA. CDR3 nucleotides: TGTGCCAGCAGCTCCCTCGGACGGACAGGGAACACCGGGGAGCTGTTTTTT. Its protein product is CASSSLGRTGNTGELFF.